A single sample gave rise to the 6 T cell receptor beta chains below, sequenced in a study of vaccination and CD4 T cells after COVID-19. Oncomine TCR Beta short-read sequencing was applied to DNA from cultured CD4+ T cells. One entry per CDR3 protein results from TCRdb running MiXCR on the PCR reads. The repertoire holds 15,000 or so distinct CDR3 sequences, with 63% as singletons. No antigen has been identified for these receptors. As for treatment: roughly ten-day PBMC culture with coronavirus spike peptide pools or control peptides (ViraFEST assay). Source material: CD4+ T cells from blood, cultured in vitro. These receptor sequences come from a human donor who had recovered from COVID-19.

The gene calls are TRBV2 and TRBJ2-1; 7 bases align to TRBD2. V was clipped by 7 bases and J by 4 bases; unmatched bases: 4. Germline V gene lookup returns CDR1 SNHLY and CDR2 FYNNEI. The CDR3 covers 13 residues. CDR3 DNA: TGTGCCAGCACCGCGGGAGAGTACAATGAGCAGTTCTTC. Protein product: CASTAGEYNEQFF. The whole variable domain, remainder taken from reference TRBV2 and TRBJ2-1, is EPEVTQTPSHQVTQMGQEVILRCVPISNHLYFYWYRQILGQKVEFLVSFYNNEISEKSEIFDDQFSVERPDGSNFTLKIRSTKLEDSAMYFCASTAGEYNEQFFGPGTRLTVL.

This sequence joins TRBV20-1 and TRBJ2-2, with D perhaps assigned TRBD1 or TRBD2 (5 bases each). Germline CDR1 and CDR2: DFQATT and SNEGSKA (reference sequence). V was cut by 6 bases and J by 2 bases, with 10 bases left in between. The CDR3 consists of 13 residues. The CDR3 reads CSAGPPNTGELFF. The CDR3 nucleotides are TGCAGTGCGGGACCCCCAAACACCGGGGAGCTGTTTTTT.

CDR3 sequence: CSASPDSTDTQYF. CDR3 DNA: TGCAGTGCTAGCCCTGATAGCACAGATACGCAGTATTTT. The rearrangement uses TRBV20-1 and TRBJ2-3; no firm D call. Deletions cut 3 bases from V and 0 bases from J, with 7 bases between. Germline CDR1 is DFQATT and CDR2 is SNEGSKA (reference sequence). The CDR3 has 13 amino acids.

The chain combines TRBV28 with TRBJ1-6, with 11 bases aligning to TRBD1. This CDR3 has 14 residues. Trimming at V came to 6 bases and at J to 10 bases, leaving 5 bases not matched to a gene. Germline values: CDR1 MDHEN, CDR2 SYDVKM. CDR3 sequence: CASSRTGGGSPLHF. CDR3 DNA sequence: TGTGCCAGCAGCAGGACAGGGGGCGGCTCACCCCTCCACTTT.

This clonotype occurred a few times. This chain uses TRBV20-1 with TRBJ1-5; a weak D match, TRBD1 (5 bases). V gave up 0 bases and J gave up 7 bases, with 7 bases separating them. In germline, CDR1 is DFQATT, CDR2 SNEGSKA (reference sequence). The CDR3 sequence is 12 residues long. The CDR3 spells CSARDRDQPQHF. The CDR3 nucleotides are TGCAGTGCTAGAGACAGGGACCAGCCCCAGCATTTT.

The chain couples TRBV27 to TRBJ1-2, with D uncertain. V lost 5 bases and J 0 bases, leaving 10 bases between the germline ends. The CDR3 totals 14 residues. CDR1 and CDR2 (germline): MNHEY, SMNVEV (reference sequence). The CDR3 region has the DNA TGTGCCAGCAGTAGGACGGATGCTAACTATGGCTACACCTTC. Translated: CASSRTDANYGYTF.